This T cell receptor (beta chain) is drawn from a study of blood T cell repertoires in COVID-19. On the study more broadly: Italy, Spain and the United States were the sources of the convalescent and acute COVID-19 samples. Sample material is recorded as cDNA or gDNA derived from T cells, B-cell-depleted T cells, or PBMCs.

Trimming pared 3 bases from V and 4 bases from J, leaving 18 bases between. Germline V gives CDR1 KGHSH, CDR2 LQKENI. There are 16 residues in the CDR3. Original methodology: Scientists estimated how many nucleated cells there were by amplifying reference gene primers. Using immunoSEQ multiplex PCR, the repertoire was profiled, and TCRdb retains in-frame clones only, with some absent. From that table come the V and J calls and clone size; the DNA was used to work out D and trimming. The sample consists of around 200,000 clones, 75% to 90% of them appearing once. The sample consisted of peripheral blood. V is TRBV18 and J is TRBJ1-2, with unresolved D. This receptor was taken from a human donor in a cohort sampled during active COVID-19. CDR3 DNA sequence: TGTGCCAGCTCACCCCGGGAAACGAGGTTAGGCTATGGCTACACCTTC. Encoded protein: CASSPRETRLGYGYTF.